What follows are 9 T cell receptor beta chains derived from one specimen sequenced in a study of cytomegalovirus exposure and HLA in healthy donors. The PCR employed 60 Vbeta primers together with 13 Jbeta primers. The data were produced by immunoSEQ multiplex PCR, yet TCRdb's version contains in-frame clones alone and is incomplete. The data hold 160,000 or so clones, with less than 85% observed a single time. Specimen: PBMCs. Source of these receptors: a man aged 40-50 years in good health and CMV-seronegative.

The genes are TRBV7-8 and TRBJ1-1; 11 bases are a match to TRBD1. Trimming took 3 bases from V and 6 from J; bases not matched to a gene: 3. The germline V gene encodes CDR1 SGHVS and CDR2 FQNEAQ. This CDR3 contains 14 residues. CDR3 nucleotides: TGTGCCAGCAGCTTGTGGACAGGGGGCTCTGAAGCTTTCTTT. It encodes CASSLWTGGSEAFF.

The gene calls are TRBV9 and TRBJ1-1, with 10 bases that match TRBD1. Germline loops: CDR1 SGDLS, CDR2 YYNGEE. The CDR3 runs to 17 residues. Unmatched junction bases numbered 6, after V lost 0 bases and J lost 1 base. Here the CDR3 DNA reads TGTGCCAGCAGCGTAGAAGGACAGGGGGGTCCGAACACTGAAGCTTTCTTT. Translated, it gives CASSVEGQGGPNTEAFF.

This clone was found once. At one boundary the junction diverges from the germline segment, which might be a read error. This chain connects TRBV7-9 to TRBJ2-7; perhaps TRBD1 as D (6 bases). The CDR3 is made up of 16 amino acids. CDR1 and CDR2 from the germline V gene are SEHNR and FQNEAQ (reference sequence). Written as DNA, the CDR3 is TGTTCCAGCAGCTTAACAGGGTCAACCCTCACCTACGAGCAGTACTTC. It translates to CSSSLTGSTLTYEQYF.

The chain has TRBV9 and TRBJ2-5; possibly TRBD1 for D (6 bases). Trimming took 3 bases from V and 5 from J, leaving 11 bases between them. This CDR3 is 13 amino acids long. Germline CDR1 is SGDLS and CDR2 is YYNGEE. CDR3 protein: CASSEQGRETQYF. CDR3 nucleotides: TGTGCCAGCAGCGAACAGGGACGCGAGACCCAGTACTTC.

CDR3: CASSEYRGAVGYTF. DNA of the CDR3: TGTGCCAGCAGTGAATATCGGGGGGCAGTAGGCTACACCTTC. The chain couples TRBV25-1 to TRBJ1-2, with D possibly being TRBD1 (6 bases). The germline V gene has CDR1 MGHDK and CDR2 SYGVNS. The CDR3 spans 14 residues. V gave up 0 bases and J gave up 8 bases, with 13 bases separating them.

This clone was detected once. The rearrangement joins TRBV6-5 to TRBJ2-7; 9 nucleotides match TRBD1. The CDR3 is made up of 15 amino acids. Per germline, CDR1 MNHEY and CDR2 SVGAGI. The ends lost 0 bases at V and 2 bases at J; junction bases unmatched: 2. DNA of the CDR3: TGTGCCAGCAGTTACTCGGGACAGGGCCCCTACGAGCAGTACTTC. Encoded protein: CASSYSGQGPYEQYF.

The V gene is TRBV9, the J gene TRBJ1-1; 8 bases are shared with TRBD1. Germline loops: CDR1 SGDLS, CDR2 YYNGEE. This CDR3 is 14 amino acids long. J gave up 8 bases and V 2 bases, and 8 bases lay outside the gene matches. The CDR3 loop is CASSVDRVSLEAFF. The CDR3 DNA reads TGTGCCAGCAGCGTGGACAGGGTCTCGCTCGAAGCTTTCTTT.

The chain couples TRBV15 to TRBJ2-7; TRBD1 is a possible D gene (6 bases). V lost 3 bases and J 2 bases, leaving 11 bases between the germline ends. The CDR3 length is 14 residues. The V gene's germline CDR1 is LNHNV and CDR2 YYDKDF (reference sequence). The DNA of the CDR3 is TGTGCCACCAGCAGTCTCGGACAGCCCTACGAGCAGTACTTC. It specifies CATSSLGQPYEQYF.

The chain joins TRBV11-2 to TRBJ2-5; the D gene is possibly TRBD1 (7 bases). Germline values: CDR1 SGHAT, CDR2 FQNNGV. The CDR3 is 14 residues long. With 5 bases removed from V and 5 bases from J, the gap between germline ends came to 15 bases. In DNA, the CDR3 is TGTGCCAGCAGCCTCCTGACAGGGAGGGAGACCCAGTACTTC. This codes for CASSLLTGRETQYF.